This entry lists 10 T cell receptor beta chains sequenced from one sample in a study of shared clonotypes between healthy human individuals. The repertoire was sequenced with immunoSEQ multiplex PCR; TCRdb's copy has only in-frame clones and lacks some. The sample consists of more than 550,000 clones, 90% of them appearing once. Source material: memory CD8+ T cells from PBMCs. Subset here: CD45RO+ cells pooled with CCR7-negative TemRA cells. The receptors shown here come from a man aged 18 to 29 in good health. Some clones in this sample may be carry-over from other donors' samples.

This chain uses TRBV28 with TRBJ1-1; D not certain. The germline V gene encodes CDR1 MDHEN and CDR2 SYDVKM. V dropped 3 bases and J dropped 0 bases, with 17 bases sitting between them. CDR3 length: 17 amino acids. The CDR3 reads CASSFPEGFPLNTEAFF. CDR3 nucleotide sequence: TGTGCCAGCAGTTTCCCTGAAGGGTTTCCACTGAACACTGAAGCTTTCTTT.

The chain joins TRBV9 to TRBJ2-3; D may be TRBD1 or TRBD2 (7 bases each). The germline V gene encodes CDR1 SGDLS and CDR2 YYNGEE. The ends were cut back, 2 bases at V and 4 bases at J, with 11 bases in the middle. This CDR3 has 14 amino acids. CDR3 amino acids: CASSVPGGADTQYF. In nucleotides, the CDR3 is TGTGCCAGCAGCGTCCCAGGGGGGGCAGATACGCAGTATTTT.

The chain links TRBV19 to TRBJ2-3; unclear D gene. Germline assignment: CDR1 LNHDA and CDR2 SQIVND (reference sequence). Trimming stripped 3 bases from V and 6 bases from J, with 10 bases between. The CDR3 length is 13 residues. CDR3 amino acids: CASSMRSVDTQYF. The CDR3 DNA is TGTGCCAGTAGTATGCGCTCTGTGGATACGCAGTATTTT.

The V and J genes are TRBV7-2 and TRBJ2-5; D may correspond to TRBD1 or TRBD2 (6 bases each). The V gene lost 1 base and the J gene lost 10 bases, with 10 bases spanning the gap. Germline V CDR1 and CDR2: SGHTA, FQGNSA. This CDR3 has 12 amino acids. The CDR3 DNA reads TGTGCCAGCAGCTTAGTAGGGGGGCGCCAGTACTTC. Amino acid sequence: CASSLVGGRQYF.

CDR3 residues: CASSQEPTVYYEQYF. The CDR3 DNA reads TGCGCCAGCAGCCAAGAACCGACAGTTTACTACGAGCAGTACTTC. J is TRBJ2-7 and V is TRBV4-3, with a tentative D call TRBD1 (5 bases). With 0 bases removed from V and 3 bases from J, the gap between germline ends came to 12 bases. The CDR3 has 15 residues. CDR1 LGHNA and CDR2 YSLEER come from the germline V gene.

The chain combines TRBV28 with TRBJ2-1; 8 nucleotides agree with TRBD2. CDR3 length: 14 residues. V was clipped by 7 bases and J by 9 bases; unmatched bases: 11. The germline V gene has CDR1 MDHEN and CDR2 SYDVKM. This CDR3 reads CASTLPTSGREQFF. The CDR3 DNA is TGTGCCAGCACCCTCCCCACTAGCGGCCGTGAGCAGTTCTTC.

The count of this clone is one. The chain links TRBV28 to TRBJ2-2; a possible D gene is TRBD2 (7 bases). CDR1 is MDHEN, CDR2 SYDVKM, per germline. The length of the CDR3 is 19 residues. V lost 2 bases, J lost 3 bases, and 22 bases lay in between. The CDR3 reads CASSLEVLFGGRDTGELFF. In DNA, the CDR3 is TGTGCCAGCAGTTTAGAGGTCCTATTCGGGGGGCGAGACACCGGGGAGCTGTTTTTT.

The J gene is TRBJ2-7, the V gene TRBV19; tentatively, D is TRBD2 (5 bases). Germline-derived CDR1 and CDR2 are LNHDA and SQIVND (reference sequence). V was pared by 3 bases and J by 3 bases, with 9 bases between. The CDR3 consists of 13 residues. As DNA, the CDR3 is TGTGCCAGTAGTATTTCCGGGGACTACGAGCAGTACTTC. Amino acids: CASSISGDYEQYF.

The chain combines TRBV9 with TRBJ1-1; TRBD1 might be the D (6 bases). Trimming removed 0 bases at V and 5 bases at J, with 14 bases between. Germline values: CDR1 SGDLS, CDR2 YYNGEE. The CDR3 totals 15 residues. The CDR3 loop is CASSVGYRERTEAFF. In nucleotides, the CDR3 is TGTGCCAGCAGCGTAGGTTACAGGGAGCGAACTGAAGCTTTCTTT.

This clone was found once. The chain links TRBV27 to TRBJ2-1; 10 bases agree with TRBD2. The V gene's germline CDR1 is MNHEY and CDR2 SMNVEV (reference sequence). V shed 8 bases and J 4 bases; nucleotides not matched to a gene: 11. The CDR3 runs 16 residues. The CDR3 sequence is CASALPGTSAYNEQFF. CDR3 nucleotide sequence: TGTGCCAGCGCCCTTCCCGGGACTAGCGCTTACAATGAGCAGTTCTTC.